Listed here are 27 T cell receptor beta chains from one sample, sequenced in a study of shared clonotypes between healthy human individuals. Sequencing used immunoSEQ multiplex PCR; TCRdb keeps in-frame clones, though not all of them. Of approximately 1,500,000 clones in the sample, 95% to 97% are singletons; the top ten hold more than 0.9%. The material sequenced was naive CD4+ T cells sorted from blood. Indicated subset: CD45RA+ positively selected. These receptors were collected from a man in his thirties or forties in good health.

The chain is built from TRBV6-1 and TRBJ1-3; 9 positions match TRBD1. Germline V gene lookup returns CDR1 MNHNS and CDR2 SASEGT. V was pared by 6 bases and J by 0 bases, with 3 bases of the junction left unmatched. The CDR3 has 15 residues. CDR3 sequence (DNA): TGTGCCAGCAGGGGACAGGGAAGCTCTGGAAACACCATATATTTT. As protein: CASRGQGSSGNTIYF.

The CDR3 loop is CASSLPRGEASYEQYF. CDR3 nucleotides: TGTGCCAGCAGCTTGCCTAGGGGCGAGGCTTCCTACGAGCAGTACTTC. The genes are TRBV7-2 and TRBJ2-7, with D perhaps TRBD1 (5 bases). Trimming stripped 3 bases from V and 1 base from J, with 16 bases between. Germline CDR1 is SGHTA and CDR2 is FQGNSA. The CDR3 covers 16 residues.

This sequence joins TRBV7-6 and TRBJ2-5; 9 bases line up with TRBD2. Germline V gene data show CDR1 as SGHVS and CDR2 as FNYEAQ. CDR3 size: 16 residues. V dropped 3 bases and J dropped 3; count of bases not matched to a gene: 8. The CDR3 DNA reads TGTGCCAGCAGCTTGTCGAGCCTAGCGGGAAAAGAGACCCAGTACTTC. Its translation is CASSLSSLAGKETQYF.

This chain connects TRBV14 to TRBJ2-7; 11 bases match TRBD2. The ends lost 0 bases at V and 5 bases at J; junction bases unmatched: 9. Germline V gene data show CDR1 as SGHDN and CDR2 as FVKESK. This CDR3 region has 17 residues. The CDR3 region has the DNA TGTGCCAGCAGCCAAGACTTTAGGCTAGCGGGAGGTGACGAGCAGTACTTC. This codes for CASSQDFRLAGGDEQYF.

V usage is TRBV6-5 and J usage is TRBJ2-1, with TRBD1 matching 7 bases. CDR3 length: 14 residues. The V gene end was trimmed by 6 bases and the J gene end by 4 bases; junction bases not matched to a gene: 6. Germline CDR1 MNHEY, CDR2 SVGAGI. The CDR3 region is CASSLGTDYNEQFF. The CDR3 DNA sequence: TGTGCCAGCAGCCTCGGGACAGATTACAATGAGCAGTTCTTC.

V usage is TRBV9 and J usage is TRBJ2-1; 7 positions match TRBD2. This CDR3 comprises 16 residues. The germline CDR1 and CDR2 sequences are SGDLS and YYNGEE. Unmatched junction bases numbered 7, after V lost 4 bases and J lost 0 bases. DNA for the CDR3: TGTGCCAGCAGCCCCCCCTCTAGCGGCTCCTACAATGAGCAGTTCTTC. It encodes CASSPPSSGSYNEQFF.

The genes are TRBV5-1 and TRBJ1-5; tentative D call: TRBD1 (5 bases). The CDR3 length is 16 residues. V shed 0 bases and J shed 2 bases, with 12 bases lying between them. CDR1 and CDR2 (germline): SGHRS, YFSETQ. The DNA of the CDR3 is TGCGCCAGCAGCTTGGTCAACCTGGGGGGCAATCAGCCCCAGCATTTT. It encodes CASSLVNLGGNQPQHF.

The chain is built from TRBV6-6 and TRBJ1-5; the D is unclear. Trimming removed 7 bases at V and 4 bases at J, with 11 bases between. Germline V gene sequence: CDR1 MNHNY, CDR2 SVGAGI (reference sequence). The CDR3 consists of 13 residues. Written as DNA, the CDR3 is TGTGCCAGCAATCCAACGGGGAATCAGCCCCAGCATTTT. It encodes CASNPTGNQPQHF.

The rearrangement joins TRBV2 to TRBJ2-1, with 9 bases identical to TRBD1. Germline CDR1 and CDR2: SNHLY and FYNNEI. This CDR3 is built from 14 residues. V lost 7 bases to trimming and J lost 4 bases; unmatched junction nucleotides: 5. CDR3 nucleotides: TGTGCCAGCAAGATGGGACAGGGATACAATGAGCAGTTCTTC. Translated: CASKMGQGYNEQFF.

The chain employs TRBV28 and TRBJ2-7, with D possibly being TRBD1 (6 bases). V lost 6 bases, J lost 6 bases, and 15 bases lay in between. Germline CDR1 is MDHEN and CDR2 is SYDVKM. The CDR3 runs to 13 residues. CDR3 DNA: TGTGCCAGCAGACCCACAGGGATCTCCGAGCAGTACTTC. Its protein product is CASRPTGISEQYF.

In nucleotides, the CDR3 is TGCGCCAGCAGCGGAGGACTAGCGGACTACGAGCAGTACTTC. Translated, it gives CASSGGLADYEQYF. The chain has TRBV5-1 and TRBJ2-7; 10 bases are a match to TRBD2. V lost 4 bases, J lost 3 bases, and 4 bases stayed unmatched. The germline CDR1 and CDR2 sequences are SGHRS and YFSETQ. The CDR3 sequence is 14 residues long.

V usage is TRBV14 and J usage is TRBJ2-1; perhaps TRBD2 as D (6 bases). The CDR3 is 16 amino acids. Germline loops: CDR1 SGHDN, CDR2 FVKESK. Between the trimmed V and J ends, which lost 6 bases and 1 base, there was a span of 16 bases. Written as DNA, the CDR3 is TGTGCCAGCAGACGAATTACGGGAGAATCCTACAATGAGCAGTTCTTC. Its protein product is CASRRITGESYNEQFF.

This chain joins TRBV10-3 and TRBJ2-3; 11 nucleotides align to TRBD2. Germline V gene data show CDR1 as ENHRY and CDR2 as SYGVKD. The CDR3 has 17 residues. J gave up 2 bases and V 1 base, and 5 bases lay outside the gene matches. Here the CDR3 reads CAISEFSSGRTTDTQYF. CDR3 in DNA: TGTGCCATCAGTGAGTTTTCTAGCGGGAGGACCACAGATACGCAGTATTTT.

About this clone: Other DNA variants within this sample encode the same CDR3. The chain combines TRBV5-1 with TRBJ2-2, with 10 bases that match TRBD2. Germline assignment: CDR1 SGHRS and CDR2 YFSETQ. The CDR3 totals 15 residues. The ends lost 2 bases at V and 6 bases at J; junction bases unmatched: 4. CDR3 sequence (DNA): TGCGCCAGCAGCTTTTCGAGCGGGAGGGCCGGGGAGCTGTTTTTT. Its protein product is CASSFSSGRAGELFF.

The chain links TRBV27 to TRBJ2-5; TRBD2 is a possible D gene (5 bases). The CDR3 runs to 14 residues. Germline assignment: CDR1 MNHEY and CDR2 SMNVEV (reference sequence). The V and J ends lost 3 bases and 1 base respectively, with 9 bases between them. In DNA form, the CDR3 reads TGTGCCAGCAGTTTCAAGAGGGCCCAAGAGACCCAGTACTTC. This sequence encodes CASSFKRAQETQYF.

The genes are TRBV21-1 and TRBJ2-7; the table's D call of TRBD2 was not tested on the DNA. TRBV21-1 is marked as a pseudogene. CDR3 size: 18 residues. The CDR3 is CASSKSKRASGPPYEQYF. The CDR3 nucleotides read TGTGCCAGCAGCAAAAGCAAACGGGCTAGCGGGCCACCCTACGAGCAGTACTTC.

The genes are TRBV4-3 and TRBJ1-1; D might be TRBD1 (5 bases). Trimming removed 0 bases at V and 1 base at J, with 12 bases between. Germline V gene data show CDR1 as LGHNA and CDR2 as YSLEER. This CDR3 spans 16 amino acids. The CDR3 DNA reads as TGCGCCAGCAGCCAAGATCAGGGAAGGGGGAACACTGAAGCTTTCTTT. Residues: CASSQDQGRGNTEAFF.

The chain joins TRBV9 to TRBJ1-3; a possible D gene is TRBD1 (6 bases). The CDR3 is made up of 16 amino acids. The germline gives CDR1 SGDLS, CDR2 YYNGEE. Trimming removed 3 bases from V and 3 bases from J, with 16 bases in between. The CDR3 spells CASSGRTASLGNTIYF. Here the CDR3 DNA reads TGTGCCAGCAGCGGGCGGACAGCATCCCTTGGAAACACCATATATTTT.

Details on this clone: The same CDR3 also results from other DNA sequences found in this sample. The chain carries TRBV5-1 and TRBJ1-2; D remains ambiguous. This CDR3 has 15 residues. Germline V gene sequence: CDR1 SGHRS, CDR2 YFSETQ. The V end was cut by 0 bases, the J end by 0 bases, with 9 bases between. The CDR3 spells CASSLGAGANYGYTF. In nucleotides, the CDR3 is TGCGCCAGCAGCTTGGGAGCAGGAGCTAACTATGGCTACACCTTC.

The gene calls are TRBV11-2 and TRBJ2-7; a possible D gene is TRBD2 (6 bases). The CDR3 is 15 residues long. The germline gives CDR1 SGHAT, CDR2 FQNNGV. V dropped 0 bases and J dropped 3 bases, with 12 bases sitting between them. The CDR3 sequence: CASSLEGGANYEQYF. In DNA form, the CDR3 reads TGTGCCAGCAGCTTAGAAGGAGGGGCGAACTACGAGCAGTACTTC.

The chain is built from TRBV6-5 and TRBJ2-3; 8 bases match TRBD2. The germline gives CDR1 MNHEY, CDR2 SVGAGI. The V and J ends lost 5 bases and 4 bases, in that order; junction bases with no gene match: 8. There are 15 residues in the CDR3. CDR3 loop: CASSASGRGSDTQYF. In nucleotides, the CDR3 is TGTGCCAGCAGTGCGAGCGGGAGAGGTTCAGATACGCAGTATTTT.

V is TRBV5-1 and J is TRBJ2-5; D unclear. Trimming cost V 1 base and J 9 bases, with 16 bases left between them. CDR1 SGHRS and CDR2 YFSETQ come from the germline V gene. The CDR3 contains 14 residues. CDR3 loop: CASSLQPSPPAQYF. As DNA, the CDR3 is TGCGCCAGCAGCTTGCAACCGAGTCCCCCGGCCCAGTACTTC.

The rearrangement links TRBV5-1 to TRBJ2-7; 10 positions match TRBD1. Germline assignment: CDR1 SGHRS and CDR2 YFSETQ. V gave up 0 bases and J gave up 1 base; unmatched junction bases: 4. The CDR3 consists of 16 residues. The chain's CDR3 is CASSLAGTGVSYEQYF. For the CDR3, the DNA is TGCGCCAGCAGCTTGGCTGGGACAGGGGTGTCCTACGAGCAGTACTTC. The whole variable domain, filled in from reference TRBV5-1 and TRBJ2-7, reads KAGVTQTPRYLIKTRGQQVTLSCSPISGHRSVSWYQQTPGQGLQFLFEYFSETQRNKGNFPGRFSGRQFSNSRSEMNVSTLELGDSALYLCASSLAGTGVSYEQYFGPGTRLTVT.

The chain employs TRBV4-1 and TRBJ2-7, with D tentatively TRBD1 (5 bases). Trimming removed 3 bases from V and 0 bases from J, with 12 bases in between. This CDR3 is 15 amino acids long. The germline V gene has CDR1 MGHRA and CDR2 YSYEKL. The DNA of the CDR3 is TGCGCCAGCAGCCACTGGACACCCAGCTCCTACGAGCAGTACTTC. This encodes CASSHWTPSSYEQYF.

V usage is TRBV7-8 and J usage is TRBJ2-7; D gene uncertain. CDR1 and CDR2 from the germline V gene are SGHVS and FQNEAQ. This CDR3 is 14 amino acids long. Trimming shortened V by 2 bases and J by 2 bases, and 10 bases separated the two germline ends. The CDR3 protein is CASSLFLDTYEQYF. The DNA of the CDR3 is TGTGCCAGCAGCTTATTTCTGGATACCTACGAGCAGTACTTC.

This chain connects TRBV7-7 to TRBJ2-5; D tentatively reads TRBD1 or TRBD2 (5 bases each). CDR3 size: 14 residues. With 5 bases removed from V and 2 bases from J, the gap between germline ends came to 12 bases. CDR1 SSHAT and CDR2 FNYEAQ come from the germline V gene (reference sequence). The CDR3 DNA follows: TGTGCCAGCAGCCCAACGGGACCTCAAGAGACCCAGTACTTC. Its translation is CASSPTGPQETQYF. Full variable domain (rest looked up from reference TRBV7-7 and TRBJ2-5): GAGVSQSPRYKVTKRGQDVTLRCDPISSHATLYWYQQALGQGPEFLTYFNYEAQPDKSGLPSDRFSAERPEGSISTLTIQRTEQRDSAMYRCASSPTGPQETQYFGPGTRLLVL.

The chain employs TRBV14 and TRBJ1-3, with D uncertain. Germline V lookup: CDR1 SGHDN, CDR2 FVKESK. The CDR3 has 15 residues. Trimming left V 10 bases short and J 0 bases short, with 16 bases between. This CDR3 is CANQGPHSSGNTIYF. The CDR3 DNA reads TGTGCCAACCAAGGGCCCCACAGCTCTGGAAACACCATATATTTT. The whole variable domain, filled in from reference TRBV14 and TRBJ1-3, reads EAGVTQFPSHSVIEKGQTVTLRCDPISGHDNLYWYRRVMGKEIKFLLHFVKESKQDESGMPNNRFLAERTGGTYSTLKVQPAELEDSGVYFCANQGPHSSGNTIYFGEGSWLTVV.